Sequencing of this T cell receptor (beta chain) was carried out in a study of breast tumors, draining lymph nodes, adjacent tissues. Study-wide results and caveats: Tumor T cell lymph node origin was a supported hypothesis, not proven. Findings are consistent with lymph node origin and intratumoral expansion of most tumor T cells. Tumor TCR diversity was below lymph nodes but above nontumor tissue. Luminal-like breast cancer showed significantly higher tumor–nontumor repertoire similarity than basal-like.

From the multiplex PCR reads, TCRdb called clonotypes with MiXCR, one entry per CDR3 protein. The sample lists tens of thousands of distinct CDR3 sequences, approximately 37% occurring once. This clonotype was seen just once. Its cognate antigen is unknown. Germline assignment: CDR1 LGHNA and CDR2 YNFKEQ. The CDR3 is 17 amino acids. With 0 bases removed from V and 9 bases from J, the gap between germline ends came to 18 bases. Sequencing was done on a sample of breast tumor tissue. The receptor's source is a female donor with breast cancer. Some clones in this sample may be carry-over from other donors' samples. V and J are TRBV4-2 and TRBJ1-6, with no clear D. CDR3 protein: CASSQELASLVRSPLHF. DNA for the CDR3: TGTGCCAGCAGCCAAGAATTGGCCTCCCTAGTCCGTTCACCCCTCCACTTT.